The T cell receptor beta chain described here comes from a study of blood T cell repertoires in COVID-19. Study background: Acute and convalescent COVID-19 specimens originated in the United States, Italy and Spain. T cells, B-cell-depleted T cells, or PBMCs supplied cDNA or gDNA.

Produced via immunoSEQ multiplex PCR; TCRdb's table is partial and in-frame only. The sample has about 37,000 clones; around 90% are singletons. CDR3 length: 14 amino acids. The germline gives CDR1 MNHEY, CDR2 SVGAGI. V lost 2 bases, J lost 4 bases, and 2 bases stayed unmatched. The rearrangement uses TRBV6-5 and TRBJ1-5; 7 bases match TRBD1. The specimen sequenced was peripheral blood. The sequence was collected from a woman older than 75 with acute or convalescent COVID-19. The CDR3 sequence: CASSYGTANQPQHF. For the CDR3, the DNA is TGTGCCAGCAGTTACGGGACAGCGAATCAGCCCCAGCATTTT.